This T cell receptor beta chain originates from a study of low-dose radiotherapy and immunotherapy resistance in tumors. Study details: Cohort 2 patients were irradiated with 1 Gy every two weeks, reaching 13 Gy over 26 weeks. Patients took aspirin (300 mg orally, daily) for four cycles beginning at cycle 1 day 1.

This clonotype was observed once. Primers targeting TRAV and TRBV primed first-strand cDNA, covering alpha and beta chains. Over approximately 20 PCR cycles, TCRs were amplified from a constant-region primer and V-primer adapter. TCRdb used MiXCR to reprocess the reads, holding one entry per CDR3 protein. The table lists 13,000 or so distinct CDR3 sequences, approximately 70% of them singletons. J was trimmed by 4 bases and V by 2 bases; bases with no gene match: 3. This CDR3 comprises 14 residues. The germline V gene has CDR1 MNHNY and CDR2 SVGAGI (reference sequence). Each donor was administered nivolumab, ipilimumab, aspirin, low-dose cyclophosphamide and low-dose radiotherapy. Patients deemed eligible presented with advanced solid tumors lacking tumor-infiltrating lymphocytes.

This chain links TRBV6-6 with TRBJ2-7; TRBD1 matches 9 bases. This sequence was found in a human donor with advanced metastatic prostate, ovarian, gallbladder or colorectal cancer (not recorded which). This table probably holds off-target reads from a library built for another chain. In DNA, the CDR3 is TGTGCCAGCAGTTACAGGGACAGGGCGTACGAGCAGTACTTC. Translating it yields CASSYRDRAYEQYF.